The rows below give T cell receptor beta chains drawn from one sample of a study of blood T cell repertoires in COVID-19. Assay: immunoSEQ multiplex PCR; the TCRdb copy retains only in-frame clones and omits some. The sample includes around 130,000 clones, almost 85% of them seen just once. The sample consisted of peripheral blood. The receptors originated from a woman aged 30 to 39 who had recovered from COVID-19. CDR3s include the opening cysteine and the closing phenylalanine or tryptophan. A D gene is named only where the DNA matches it firmly. A clone size is listed for some rows: how often the clone was seen (once, few, many), or a class if it is expanded.

j_call | v_call | d_call | clone_size | cdr3_aa | cdr3_nt
TRBJ1-2 | TRBV6-5 | TRBD1 | NA | CASSRDRVGKGYTF | TGTGCCAGCAGCCGGGACAGGGTGGGAAAGGGCTACACCTTC
TRBJ1-4 | TRBV9 | NA | once | CASSVGTYEKLFF | TGTGCCAGCAGCGTCGGGACATATGAAAAACTGTTTTTT
TRBJ1-1 | TRBV12-5 | NA | NA | CASGFGGNTEAFF | TGTGCTAGTGGTTTCGGGGGGAACACTGAAGCTTTCTTT
TRBJ2-7 | TRBV10-1 | NA | NA | CASSLLDTGEQYF | TGCGCCAGCAGTTTACTAGATACGGGCGAGCAGTACTTC
TRBJ2-7 | TRBV5-4 | TRBD2 | NA | CASSRGGVEQYF | TGTGCCAGCAGCCGCGGGGGAGTCGAGCAGTACTTC
TRBJ1-3 | TRBV4-1 | NA | many | CASSQEGSGKNTIYF | TGCGCCAGCAGCCAAGAGGGGTCGGGGAAAAACACCATATATTTT
TRBJ1-1 | TRBV27 | NA | NA | CASSSTGYTRTEAFF | TGTGCCAGCAGTTCGACAGGATATACGCGGACTGAAGCTTTCTTT
TRBJ2-2 | TRBV2 | TRBD2 | few | CASREREGNTGELFF | TGTGCCAGCAGGGAGCGGGAGGGGAACACCGGGGAGCTGTTTTTT
TRBJ1-2 | TRBV12-3/TRBV12-4 | NA | NA | CASSLRVARGYTF | TGTGCCAGCAGTTTACGGGTGGCACGGGGCTACACCTTC
TRBJ2-3 | TRBV5-1 | NA | NA | CASSFSPGPDTQYF | TGCGCCAGCAGCTTTTCCCCAGGGCCAGATACGCAGTATTTT
TRBJ1-5 | TRBV5-1 | TRBD1 | NA | CASSETGQPQHF | TGCGCCAGCAGCGAGACAGGGCAGCCCCAGCATTTT
TRBJ2-3 | TRBV6-1 | TRBD2 | NA | CASSEAGGRSTDTQYF | TGTGCCAGCAGTGAAGCTGGCGGGAGGAGCACAGATACGCAGTATTTT
TRBJ2-1 | TRBV7-2 | NA | NA | CASSPPVTRINEQFF | TGTGCCAGCAGCCCTCCGGTGACTAGAATCAATGAGCAGTTCTTC
TRBJ1-4 | TRBV27 | TRBD1 | NA | CASSFTGTANEKLFF | TGTGCCAGCAGCTTTACCGGGACAGCTAATGAAAAACTGTTTTTT
TRBJ1-1 | TRBV7-9 | NA | few | CASSLAGDTEAFF | TGTGCCAGCAGCTTAGCGGGAGACACTGAAGCTTTCTTT
TRBJ2-2 | TRBV19 | TRBD1 | NA | CASSRPGTGRSLAGELFF | TGTGCCAGTAGTAGACCCGGGACAGGACGGTCCCTCGCCGGGGAGCTGTTTTTT
TRBJ1-1 | TRBV4-1 | NA | NA | CASSQGTSNTEAFF | TGCGCCAGCAGCCAAGGGACTTCCAACACTGAAGCTTTCTTT
TRBJ2-2 | TRBV5-5 | NA | NA | CASSLEWLATGELFF | TGTGCCAGCAGCTTGGAGTGGCTAGCTACCGGGGAGCTGTTTTTT
TRBJ2-7 | TRBV27 | TRBD2 | NA | CASSRGKMVPSGIYEQYF | TGTGCCAGCAGTCGGGGAAAAATGGTTCCTAGCGGGATTTACGAGCAGTACTTC
TRBJ2-7 | TRBV25-1 | TRBD1 | NA | CASCPGTGFYEQYF | TGTGCCAGCTGCCCCGGGACAGGTTTCTACGAGCAGTACTTC
TRBJ2-3 | TRBV7-9 | NA | NA | CASSLPGQSGIPPDTQYF | TGTGCCAGCAGCTTACCCGGTCAATCGGGGATTCCCCCAGATACGCAGTATTTT
TRBJ1-2 | TRBV29-1 | NA | NA | CSVVISGGYGYTF | TGCAGCGTTGTGATTAGCGGGGGGTATGGCTACACCTTC
TRBJ1-1 | TRBV6-5 | NA | NA | CASSYSSGIEAFF | TGTGCCAGCAGTTACTCGAGCGGAATTGAAGCTTTCTTT
TRBJ2-2 | TRBV30 | TRBD1 | NA | CAYHRGNIAGELFF | TGTGCCTACCACAGGGGGAATATCGCCGGGGAGCTGTTTTTT
TRBJ1-1 | TRBV7-8 | NA | NA | CASSPTSGDAAWTEAFF | TGTGCCAGCAGCCCAACATCAGGGGACGCGGCCTGGACTGAAGCTTTCTTT
TRBJ1-4 | TRBV4-1 | NA | NA | CASSQEYTASNEKLFF | TGCGCCAGCAGCCAAGAGTATACTGCGTCTAATGAAAAACTGTTTTTT
TRBJ1-5 | TRBV6-5 | NA | NA | CASSYSYRDQPQHF | TGTGCCAGCAGTTACTCGTATCGGGATCAGCCCCAGCATTTT
TRBJ1-5 | TRBV6-5 | TRBD1 | NA | CASRRVTGGSQPQHF | TGTGCCAGCAGAAGGGTGACAGGGGGCTCTCAGCCCCAGCATTTT
TRBJ2-2 | TRBV19 | NA | NA | CASNPRGADTGELFF | TGTGCCAGTAACCCCAGGGGCGCAGACACCGGGGAGCTGTTTTTT
TRBJ2-1 | TRBV19 | NA | few | CASSLGTAAYNEQFF | TGTGCCAGTAGTCTCGGGACTGCGGCCTACAATGAGCAGTTCTTC
TRBJ2-7 | TRBV6-5 | NA | once | CASSRAGVSGEQYF | TGTGCCAGCAGTAGGGCAGGGGTTTCGGGCGAGCAGTACTTC
TRBJ1-2 | TRBV7-9 | NA | NA | CASSEGVGYGYTF | TGTGCCAGCAGCGAGGGGGTCGGCTATGGCTACACCTTC
TRBJ1-2 | TRBV7-9 | TRBD1 | NA | CASRTGGEGYTF | TGTGCCAGCAGAACAGGGGGAGAGGGCTACACCTTC
TRBJ2-7 | TRBV2 | NA | NA | CASNRDSQPVEQYF | TGTGCCAGCAACCGGGACTCCCAGCCCGTGGAGCAGTACTTC
TRBJ1-1 | TRBV5-4 | NA | NA | CASSLAADFMNTEAFF | TGTGCCAGCAGCTTGGCGGCGGATTTCATGAACACTGAAGCTTTCTTT
TRBJ2-7 | TRBV10-1 | NA | NA | CASSAHMSYEQYF | TGCGCCAGCAGTGCCCACATGTCCTACGAGCAGTACTTC
TRBJ1-5 | TRBV28 | NA | NA | CASRGPSNQPQHF | TGTGCCAGCCGTGGGCCTAGCAATCAGCCCCAGCATTTT
TRBJ2-7 | TRBV2 | TRBD2 | once | CATAGVAGGLGQYF | TGTGCAACAGCAGGTGTAGCGGGAGGCCTCGGGCAGTACTTC
TRBJ1-2 | TRBV5-4 | NA | NA | CASSLDPGAYGYTF | TGTGCCAGCAGCTTGGATCCAGGGGCCTACGGCTACACCTTC
TRBJ2-5 | TRBV14 | TRBD1 | NA | CASSPHRAGGRETQYF | TGTGCCAGCAGCCCTCACCGAGCAGGGGGCAGGGAGACCCAGTACTTC
TRBJ1-2 | TRBV5-4 | TRBD1 | NA | CASRMGTDINYGYTF | TGTGCCAGCAGGATGGGGACAGACATTAACTATGGCTACACCTTC
TRBJ2-3 | TRBV10-3 | NA | NA | CAISDTSTDTQYF | TGTGCCATCAGTGACACTAGCACAGATACGCAGTATTTT
TRBJ2-3 | TRBV29-1 | NA | NA | CSVGQGGDTQYF | TGCAGCGTTGGGCAGGGGGGCGATACGCAGTATTTT
TRBJ2-7 | TRBV4-2 | TRBD2 | few | CASSQDGGLAGVGEQYF | TGTGCCAGCAGCCAAGATGGGGGGCTAGCGGGAGTTGGCGAGCAGTACTTC
TRBJ2-1 | TRBV5-1 | TRBD2 | NA | CASSFGTSGEQFF | TGCGCCAGCAGCTTTGGGACTAGTGGAGAGCAGTTCTTC
TRBJ2-3 | TRBV18 | TRBD1 | NA | CASSPGQGHTDTQYF | TGTGCCAGCTCACCAGGACAGGGGCACACAGATACGCAGTATTTT